The rows below give T cell receptor beta chains drawn from one sample of a study of T cell repertoires in cytomegalovirus infection. TCRdb called the reads again in MiXCR, with one record for every CDR3 protein. The sample has some 440,000 distinct CDR3 sequences; approximately 33% are singletons. The sequenced material came from PBMCs. These receptors were taken from a human donor in good health (CMV status not recorded). Some clones in this sample may be carry-over from other donors' samples. CDR3s include the opening cysteine and the closing phenylalanine or tryptophan.

V gene: TRBV7-8; J gene: TRBJ1-4; CDR3 protein: CASSLVGTTTNEKLFF
V gene: TRBV9; J gene: TRBJ1-1; CDR3 protein: CSSSTPGQGEAFF
V gene: TRBV7-9; J gene: TRBJ2-3; CDR3 protein: CASSFYGPDRFEDTQYF
V gene: TRBV4-1; J gene: TRBJ1-4; CDR3 protein: CASSLLDRGNEKLFF
V gene: TRBV29-1; J gene: TRBJ2-1; CDR3 protein: CSGGTDPYNEQFF
V gene: TRBV5-4; J gene: TRBJ2-5; CDR3 protein: CASSFVSETQYF
V gene: TRBV28; J gene: TRBJ1-1; CDR3 protein: CSSSYITGGWVMNTEAFF
V gene: TRBV6-2/TRBV6-3; J gene: TRBJ2-3; CDR3 protein: CASSRAGSGRDTQYF
V gene: TRBV19; J gene: TRBJ2-2; CDR3 protein: CASRRQGIGELFF
V gene: TRBV6-1; J gene: TRBJ2-6; CDR3 protein: CASSSLGRVSGANVLTF
V gene: TRBV2; J gene: TRBJ1-2; CDR3 protein: CASNDRGRSYGYTF
V gene: TRBV2; J gene: TRBJ1-1; CDR3 protein: CASREFAGPNTEAFF
V gene: TRBV7-3; J gene: TRBJ2-2; CDR3 protein: CASSSRTSGGLNTGELFF
V gene: TRBV7-4; J gene: TRBJ2-5; CDR3 protein: CASSPSPGRLRREETQYF
V gene: TRBV24-1; J gene: TRBJ1-2; CDR3 protein: CATSGRTGEGYGYTF
V gene: TRBV7-2; J gene: TRBJ2-4; CDR3 protein: CASSPPTNLAKNIQYF
V gene: TRBV19; J gene: TRBJ2-7; CDR3 protein: CASSPRGTPREQYF
V gene: TRBV4-1; J gene: TRBJ2-3; CDR3 protein: CASSLLASDTQYF
V gene: TRBV24-1; J gene: TRBJ2-2; CDR3 protein: CAARGTGKTGELFF
V gene: TRBV28; J gene: TRBJ2-7; CDR3 protein: CASRRAPREQYF
V gene: TRBV11-2; J gene: TRBJ1-5; CDR3 protein: CASSLGINSNQPQHF
V gene: TRBV12-3/TRBV12-4; J gene: TRBJ2-7; CDR3 protein: CASSSGLTGTYEQYF
V gene: TRBV20-1; J gene: TRBJ2-7; CDR3 protein: CSARDIRVVYEQYF
V gene: TRBV19; J gene: TRBJ2-2; CDR3 protein: CASNTGLNTGELFF
V gene: TRBV4-1; J gene: TRBJ1-3; CDR3 protein: CASSQGTGTGNTIYF
V gene: TRBV7-6; J gene: TRBJ2-7; CDR3 protein: CASSPWDYYEQYF
V gene: TRBV6-1; J gene: TRBJ1-2; CDR3 protein: CASSGKRWGSYGYTF
V gene: TRBV7-2; J gene: TRBJ2-1; CDR3 protein: CASSLFRAEANEQFF
V gene: TRBV7-2; J gene: TRBJ2-5; CDR3 protein: CASTPSRAQETQYF
V gene: TRBV7-9; J gene: TRBJ1-2; CDR3 protein: CASSYTGQGYYGYTF
V gene: TRBV11-2; J gene: TRBJ2-3; CDR3 protein: CASSFHGGGTDTQYF
V gene: TRBV4-1; J gene: TRBJ2-1; CDR3 protein: CASSQGLTYNEQFF
V gene: TRBV7-6; J gene: TRBJ2-5; CDR3 protein: CASSSTVFGSQETQYF
V gene: TRBV7-9; J gene: TRBJ1-4; CDR3 protein: CASSARTGFGEKLFF
V gene: TRBV6-1; J gene: TRBJ1-1; CDR3 protein: CASSAQTRGLLSTEAFF
V gene: TRBV6-5; J gene: TRBJ1-1; CDR3 protein: CASGGWLAFF
V gene: TRBV7-8; J gene: TRBJ2-4; CDR3 protein: CASSLVLNIQYF
V gene: TRBV6-1; J gene: TRBJ1-1; CDR3 protein: CASSELGRMNTEAFF
V gene: TRBV5-1; J gene: TRBJ2-1; CDR3 protein: CASSSEGTGFNEQFF
V gene: TRBV27; J gene: TRBJ2-7; CDR3 protein: CASSLFSGRDREQYF